The source of this TCR beta chain is a study of T cells in Graves' hyperthyroidism and ophthalmopathy. Amplified TCR beta CDR3 regions derived from RNA transcripts. When the TCR CDR3 underwent first-round RT-PCR, the HTBI primer set was used. MiXCR was run by TCRdb on the multiplex PCR reads, yielding one entry per CDR3 protein. The repertoire holds around 300,000 distinct CDR3 sequences, with about 13% as singletons. In this sample, this clonotype turned up once. Per germline, CDR1 SGDLS and CDR2 YYNGEE. The J segment lost 8 bases and the V segment lost 4 bases, leaving 6 bases of the junction unmatched. This CDR3 contains 13 residues.

The chain uses TRBV9 and TRBJ1-2; 9 bases agree with TRBD1. Source material: blood. The TCR was taken from a woman aged 40 to 50 with Graves' hyperthyroidism. The CDR3 loop reads CASSKQGAGGYTF. Here the CDR3 DNA reads TGTGCCAGCAGCAAACAGGGGGCAGGAGGCTACACCTTC.